This entry lists 15 T cell receptor beta chains sequenced from one sample in a study of OX40 agonist ivuxolimab in advanced cancers. Sequenced by immunoSEQ multiplex PCR; TCRdb stores in-frame clones only, minus some. The sample lists approximately 27,000 clones, about four fifths occurring once. The sample here was CD4+ or CD8+ T cells sorted from blood, taken in a trial of the OX40 agonist ivuxolimab. The origin of the receptors is an adult with an advanced solid tumor such as melanoma, head and neck, liver or kidney cancer.

This clone was recorded a few times. The chain recombines TRBV7-6 with TRBJ1-1; possible D gene TRBD1, 5 bases. Germline V gives CDR1 SGHVS, CDR2 FNYEAQ. Deletions cut 1 base from V and 1 base from J, with 13 bases between. CDR3 length: 16 amino acids. CDR3 amino acids: CASSLEGRQGNTEAFF. The CDR3 DNA is TGTGCCAGCAGCTTAGAGGGGAGGCAGGGGAACACTGAAGCTTTCTTT.

The V and J genes are TRBV30 and TRBJ1-2; D possibly corresponds to TRBD1 (5 bases). The germline gives CDR1 GTSNPN, CDR2 SVGIG (reference sequence). Trimming pared 4 bases from V and 8 bases from J, leaving 23 bases between. The length of the CDR3 is 15 residues. CDR3 nucleotide sequence: TGTGCCTGGATTGGAGACGGGGCCGAATTGGAGGGCTACACCTTC. This sequence encodes CAWIGDGAELEGYTF.

The gene calls are TRBV6-5 and TRBJ2-3; 10 positions match TRBD2. The CDR3 totals 15 residues. Germline trimming cut 4 bases from V and 2 bases from J; bases unmatched to any gene: 3. Germline-derived CDR1 and CDR2 are MNHEY and SVGAGI. In DNA form, the CDR3 reads TGTGCCAGCAGTTCTAGCGGGGGAGACACAGATACGCAGTATTTT. Translating it yields CASSSSGGDTDTQYF.

J is TRBJ1-5 and V is TRBV29-1; weak D call: TRBD1 (5 bases). The CDR3 is 14 residues long. Germline V gene data show CDR1 as SQVTM and CDR2 as ANQGSEA. The V end lost 3 bases, the J end lost 5 bases, and 14 bases lay between the germline ends. The CDR3 DNA follows: TGCAGCGTTGATGGGGGGGGGATACATCAGCCCCAGCATTTT. Translated, it gives CSVDGGGIHQPQHF.

The rearrangement joins TRBV11-2 to TRBJ2-7; 7 bases align to TRBD1. Germline V gene data show CDR1 as SGHAT and CDR2 as FQNNGV. The junction had 14 bases not matched to a gene; V was cut back by 1 base and J by 2 bases. The CDR3 is 18 amino acids. CDR3 sequence reads: CASSLVNRGQRIPYEQYF. For the CDR3, the DNA is TGTGCCAGCAGCTTAGTGAATCGGGGACAGCGGATCCCCTACGAGCAGTACTTC.

The chain has TRBV27 and TRBJ2-5, with TRBD2 identical over 8 bases. The CDR3 is 19 amino acids. Trimming took 0 bases from V and 5 from J; bases not matched to a gene: 17. Germline CDR1 MNHEY, CDR2 SMNVEV (reference sequence). DNA of the CDR3: TGTGCCAGCAGTTTATCGGGTAGCGGGGACTCCCCGACCTGGGAGACCCAGTACTTC. Translation: CASSLSGSGDSPTWETQYF.

The chain combines TRBV5-1 with TRBJ1-4; 8 positions match TRBD1. In germline, CDR1 is SGHRS, CDR2 YFSETQ. CDR3 length equals 14 residues. Trimming cost V 4 bases and J 8 bases; bases outside gene matches: 7. The CDR3 DNA reads TGCGCCAGCAGCCATGGACAGGGCCTCGAAAAACTGTTTTTT. Encoded protein: CASSHGQGLEKLFF.

This rearrangement joins TRBV30 to TRBJ1-1; D is unclear. Germline V gives CDR1 GTSNPN, CDR2 SVGIG (reference sequence). The CDR3 covers 11 residues. The ends were cut back, 3 bases at V and 6 bases at J, with 8 bases in the middle. CDR3 in amino acids: CAWSPPPEAFF. The CDR3 region has the DNA TGTGCCTGGAGCCCCCCCCCTGAAGCTTTCTTT.

This chain connects TRBV10-3 to TRBJ1-1; 8 bases map to TRBD1. CDR3 length equals 14 residues. The V and J ends lost 5 bases and 4 bases, in that order; junction bases with no gene match: 6. Germline CDR1 reads ENHRY; CDR2 reads SYGVKD. For the CDR3, the DNA is TGTGCCATCAGTCCGGACAGGGCGGGCACTGAAGCTTTCTTT. As protein: CAISPDRAGTEAFF.

This clone has just one count. The chain uses TRBV7-2 and TRBJ1-3; no clear D gene. CDR1 SGHTA and CDR2 FQGNSA come from the germline V gene. V gave up 0 bases and J gave up 0 bases, with 12 bases separating them. There are 17 residues in the CDR3. CDR3 nucleotide sequence: TGTGCCAGCAGCTTAGCCCCCGCCGTCCCCTCTGGAAACACCATATATTTT. This gives the protein CASSLAPAVPSGNTIYF.

The sample holds a few counts of this clone. Other DNA sequences in the same sample also yield this CDR3. V usage is TRBV19 and J usage is TRBJ1-1; D remains ambiguous. Germline CDR1 and CDR2: LNHDA and SQIVND (reference sequence). CDR3 size: 13 residues. Deletions cut 3 bases from V and 1 base from J, with 6 bases between. The CDR3 here is CASSILGNTEAFF. The CDR3 DNA is TGTGCCAGTAGTATTTTGGGGAACACTGAAGCTTTCTTT.

This clone is medium-sized (0.01 to 0.1%) in the sample. V usage is TRBV7-9 and J usage is TRBJ2-7; D call uncertain. In germline, CDR1 is SEHNR, CDR2 FQNEAQ (reference sequence). Between the trimmed V and J ends, which lost 5 bases and 5 bases, there was a span of 19 bases. The CDR3 length is 15 residues. The CDR3 bases are TGTGCCAGCAGCCGAGACAACTCCCCGGGCCACGAGCAGTACTTC. As protein: CASSRDNSPGHEQYF.

The chain has TRBV29-1 and TRBJ1-2; possibly TRBD1 for D (5 bases). The CDR3 consists of 12 residues. Germline CDR1 and CDR2: SQVTM and ANQGSEA. Trimming cost V 3 bases and J 7 bases, with 12 bases left between them. CDR3 nucleotide sequence: TGCAGCGTTGATCGTCAGGGTTCTGGCTACACCTTC. Its translation is CSVDRQGSGYTF.

Within the sample, this clone is medium-sized. The chain couples TRBV7-9 to TRBJ1-5; D is perhaps TRBD1 (5 bases). In germline, CDR1 is SEHNR, CDR2 FQNEAQ (reference sequence). This CDR3 is built from 13 residues. Trimming pared 2 bases from V and 6 bases from J, leaving 8 bases between. CDR3 protein: CASSLTGGQPQHF. As DNA, the CDR3 is TGTGCCAGCAGCTTAACCGGGGGTCAGCCCCAGCATTTT.

The chain carries TRBV5-1 and TRBJ2-5, with 7 bases identical to TRBD1. There are 13 residues in the CDR3. Germline assignment: CDR1 SGHRS and CDR2 YFSETQ. The J segment lost 3 bases and the V segment lost 2 bases, leaving 1 base of the junction unmatched. CDR3 coding DNA: TGCGCCAGCAGCTTCACAGGGGAAGAGACCCAGTACTTC. As protein: CASSFTGEETQYF.